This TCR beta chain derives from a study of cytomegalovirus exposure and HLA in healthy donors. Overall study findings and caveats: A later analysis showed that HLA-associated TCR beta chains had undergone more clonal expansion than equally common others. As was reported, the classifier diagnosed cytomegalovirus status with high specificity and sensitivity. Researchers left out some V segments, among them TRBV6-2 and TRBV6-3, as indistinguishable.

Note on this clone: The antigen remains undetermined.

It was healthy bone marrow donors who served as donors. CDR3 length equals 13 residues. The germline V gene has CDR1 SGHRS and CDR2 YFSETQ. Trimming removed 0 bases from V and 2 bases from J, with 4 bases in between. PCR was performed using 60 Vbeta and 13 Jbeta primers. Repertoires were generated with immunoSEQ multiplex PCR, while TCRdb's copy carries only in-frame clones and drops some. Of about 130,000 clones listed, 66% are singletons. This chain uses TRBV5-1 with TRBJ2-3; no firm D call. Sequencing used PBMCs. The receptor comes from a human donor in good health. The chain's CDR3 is CASSLVLTDTQYF. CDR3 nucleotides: TGCGCCAGCAGCTTGGTACTCACAGATACGCAGTATTTT. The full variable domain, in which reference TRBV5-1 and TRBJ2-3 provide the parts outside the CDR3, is KAGVTQTPRYLIKTRGQQVTLSCSPISGHRSVSWYQQTPGQGLQFLFEYFSETQRNKGNFPGRFSGRQFSNSRSEMNVSTLELGDSALYLCASSLVLTDTQYFGPGTRLTVL.